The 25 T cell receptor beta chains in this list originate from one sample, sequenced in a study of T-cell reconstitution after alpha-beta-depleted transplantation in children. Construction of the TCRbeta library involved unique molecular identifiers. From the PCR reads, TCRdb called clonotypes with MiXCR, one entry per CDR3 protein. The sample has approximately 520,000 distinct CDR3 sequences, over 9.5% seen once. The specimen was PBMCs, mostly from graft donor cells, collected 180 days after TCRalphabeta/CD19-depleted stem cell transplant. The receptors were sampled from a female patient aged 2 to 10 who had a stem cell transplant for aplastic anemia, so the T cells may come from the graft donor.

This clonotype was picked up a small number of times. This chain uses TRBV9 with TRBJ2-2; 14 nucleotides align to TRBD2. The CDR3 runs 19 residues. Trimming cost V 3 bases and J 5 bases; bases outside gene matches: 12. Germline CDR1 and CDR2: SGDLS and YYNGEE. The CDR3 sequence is CASSDPGTSGGKATGELFF. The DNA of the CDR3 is TGTGCCAGCAGCGACCCCGGGACTAGCGGGGGAAAGGCAACCGGGGAGCTGTTTTTT.

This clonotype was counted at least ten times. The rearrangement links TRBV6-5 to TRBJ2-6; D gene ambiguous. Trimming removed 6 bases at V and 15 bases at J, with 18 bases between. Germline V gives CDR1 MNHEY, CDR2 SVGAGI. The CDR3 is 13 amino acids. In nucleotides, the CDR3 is TGTGCCAGCAGATCTCGGGCAGCCATAGCCCTGACTTTC. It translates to CASRSRAAIALTF.

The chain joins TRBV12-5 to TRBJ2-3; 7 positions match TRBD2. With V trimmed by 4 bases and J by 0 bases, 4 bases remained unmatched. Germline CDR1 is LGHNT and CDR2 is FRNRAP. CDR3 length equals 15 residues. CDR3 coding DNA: TGTGCTAGTGGTTATGGGACTACTAGCACAGATACGCAGTATTTT. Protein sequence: CASGYGTTSTDTQYF.

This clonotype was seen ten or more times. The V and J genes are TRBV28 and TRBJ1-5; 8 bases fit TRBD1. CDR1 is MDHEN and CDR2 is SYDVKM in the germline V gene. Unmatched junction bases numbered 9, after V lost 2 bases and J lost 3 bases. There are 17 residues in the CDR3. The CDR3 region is CASSLAGTGGINQPQHF. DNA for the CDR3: TGTGCCAGCAGTTTAGCCGGGACAGGAGGAATCAATCAGCCCCAGCATTTT.

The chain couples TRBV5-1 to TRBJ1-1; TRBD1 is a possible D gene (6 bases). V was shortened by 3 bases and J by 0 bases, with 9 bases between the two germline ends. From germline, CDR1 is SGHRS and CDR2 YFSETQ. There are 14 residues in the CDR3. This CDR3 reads CASSWTVMNTEAFF. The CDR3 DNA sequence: TGCGCCAGCAGCTGGACAGTAATGAACACTGAAGCTTTCTTT.

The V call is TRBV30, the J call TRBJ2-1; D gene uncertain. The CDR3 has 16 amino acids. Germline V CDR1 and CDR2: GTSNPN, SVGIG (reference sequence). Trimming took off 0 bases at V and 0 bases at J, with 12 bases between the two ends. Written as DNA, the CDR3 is TGTGCCTGGAGTGTAAAAACGGTCGCCTCCTACAATGAGCAGTTCTTC. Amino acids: CAWSVKTVASYNEQFF.

CDR3 DNA: TGTGCCAGCAGTGCGGTGTCCTACGAGCAGTACTTC. It yields the protein CASSAVSYEQYF. The V call is TRBV6-2 or TRBV6-3, the J call TRBJ2-7; no definite D call. V was trimmed by 5 bases and J by 1 base, leaving 6 bases between them. Germline V gene data show CDR1 as MNHEY and CDR2 as SVGEGT. There are 12 residues in the CDR3.

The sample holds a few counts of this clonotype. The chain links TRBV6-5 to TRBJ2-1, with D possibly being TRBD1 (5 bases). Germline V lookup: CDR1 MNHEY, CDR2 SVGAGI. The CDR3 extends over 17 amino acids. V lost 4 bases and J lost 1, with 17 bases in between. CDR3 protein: CASSFRQQPISYNEQFF. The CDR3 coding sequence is TGTGCCAGCAGTTTCCGACAGCAGCCTATATCCTACAATGAGCAGTTCTTC.

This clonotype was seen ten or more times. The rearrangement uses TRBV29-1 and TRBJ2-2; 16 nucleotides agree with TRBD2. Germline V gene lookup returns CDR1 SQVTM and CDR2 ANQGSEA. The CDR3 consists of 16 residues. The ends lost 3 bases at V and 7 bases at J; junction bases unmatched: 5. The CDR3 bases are TGCAGCGTTGAGGGGACTAGCGGGAGGGCCCACGGGGAGCTGTTTTTT. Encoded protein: CSVEGTSGRAHGELFF.

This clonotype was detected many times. Here the CDR3 reads CASSSLFGTGHTGEQFF. CDR3 coding DNA: TGCGCCAGCAGCTCACTCTTCGGGACAGGCCACACCGGTGAGCAGTTCTTC. The chain employs TRBV5-1 and TRBJ2-1, with 8 bases fitting TRBD1. The germline CDR1 and CDR2 sequences are SGHRS and YFSETQ. The J segment lost 9 bases and the V segment lost 3 bases, leaving 17 bases of the junction unmatched. The CDR3 consists of 17 residues.

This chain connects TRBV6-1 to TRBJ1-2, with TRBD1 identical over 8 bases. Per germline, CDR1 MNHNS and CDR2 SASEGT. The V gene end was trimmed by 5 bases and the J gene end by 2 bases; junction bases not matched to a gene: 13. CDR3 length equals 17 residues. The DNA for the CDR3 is TGTGCCAGCAGTCTAAAACCCTGGCAGGGGGCGAACTATGGCTACACCTTC. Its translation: CASSLKPWQGANYGYTF.

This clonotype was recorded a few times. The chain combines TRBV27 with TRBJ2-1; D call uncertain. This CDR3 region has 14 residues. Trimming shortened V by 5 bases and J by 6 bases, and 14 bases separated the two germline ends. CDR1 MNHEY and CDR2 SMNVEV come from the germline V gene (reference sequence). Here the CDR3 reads CASSPRTKGNEQFF. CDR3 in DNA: TGTGCCAGCAGTCCCCGAACCAAAGGCAATGAGCAGTTCTTC.

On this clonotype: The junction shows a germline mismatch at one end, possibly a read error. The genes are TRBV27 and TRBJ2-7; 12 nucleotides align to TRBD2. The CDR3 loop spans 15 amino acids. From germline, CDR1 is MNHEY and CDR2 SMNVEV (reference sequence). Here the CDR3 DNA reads TGTGCCAGCAGTGCCGAGTTCACTAGCGGGAGGCCCTCCAACTTC. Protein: CASSAEFTSGRPSNF.

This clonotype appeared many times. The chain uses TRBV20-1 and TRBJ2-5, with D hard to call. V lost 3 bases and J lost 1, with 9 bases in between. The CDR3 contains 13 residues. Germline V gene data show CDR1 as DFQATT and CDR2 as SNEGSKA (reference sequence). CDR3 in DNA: TGCAGTGCTAGCCTAAAACCCCAAGAGACCCAGTACTTC. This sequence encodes CSASLKPQETQYF.

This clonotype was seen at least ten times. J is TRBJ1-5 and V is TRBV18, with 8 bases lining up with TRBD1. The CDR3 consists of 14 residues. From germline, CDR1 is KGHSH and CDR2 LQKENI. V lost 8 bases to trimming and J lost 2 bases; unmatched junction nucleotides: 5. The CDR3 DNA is TGTGCCAGCAGCCCGACAGGGGGCAATCAGCCCCAGCATTTT. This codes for CASSPTGGNQPQHF.

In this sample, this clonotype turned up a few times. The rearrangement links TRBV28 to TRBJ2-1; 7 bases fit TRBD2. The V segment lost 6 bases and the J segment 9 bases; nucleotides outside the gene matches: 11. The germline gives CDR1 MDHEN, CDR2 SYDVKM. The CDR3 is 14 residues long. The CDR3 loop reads CASRAGGVSGEQFF. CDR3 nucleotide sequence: TGTGCCAGCAGGGCTGGGGGGGTCTCGGGTGAGCAGTTCTTC.

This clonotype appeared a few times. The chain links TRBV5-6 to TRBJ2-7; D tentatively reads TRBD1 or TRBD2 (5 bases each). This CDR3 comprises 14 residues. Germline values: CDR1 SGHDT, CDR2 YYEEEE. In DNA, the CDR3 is TGTGCCAGCAACTTGGGACCGCAGTCCTACGAGCAGTACGTC. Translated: CASNLGPQSYEQYV.

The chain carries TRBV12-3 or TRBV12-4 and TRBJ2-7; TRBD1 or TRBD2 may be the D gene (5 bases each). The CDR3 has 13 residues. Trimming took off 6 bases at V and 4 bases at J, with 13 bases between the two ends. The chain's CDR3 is CASRYEGPYEQYF. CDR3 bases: TGTGCCAGCAGATATGAGGGGCCGTACGAGCAGTACTTC.

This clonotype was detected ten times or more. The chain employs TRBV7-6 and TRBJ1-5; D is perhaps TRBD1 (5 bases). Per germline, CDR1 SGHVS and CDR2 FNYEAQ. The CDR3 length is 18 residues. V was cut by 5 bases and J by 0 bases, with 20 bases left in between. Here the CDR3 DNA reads TGTGCCAGCAGCCCACACCTTGGGGCGCTTTATAGCAATCAGCCCCAGCATTTT. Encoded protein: CASSPHLGALYSNQPQHF.

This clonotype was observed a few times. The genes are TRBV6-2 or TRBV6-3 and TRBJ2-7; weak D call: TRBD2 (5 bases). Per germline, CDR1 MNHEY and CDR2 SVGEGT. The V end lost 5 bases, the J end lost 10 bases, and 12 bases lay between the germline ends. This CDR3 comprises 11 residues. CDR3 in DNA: TGTGCCAGCAGTCGCGATAGCGCTCAGTACTTC. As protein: CASSRDSAQYF.

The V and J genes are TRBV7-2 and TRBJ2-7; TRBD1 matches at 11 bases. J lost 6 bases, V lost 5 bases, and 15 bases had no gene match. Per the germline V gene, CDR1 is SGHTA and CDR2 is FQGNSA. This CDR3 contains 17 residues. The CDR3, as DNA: TGTGCCAGCAGCACTTACCCCGGGACAGGGGGGCTAGGCGAGCAGTACTTC. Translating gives CASSTYPGTGGLGEQYF.

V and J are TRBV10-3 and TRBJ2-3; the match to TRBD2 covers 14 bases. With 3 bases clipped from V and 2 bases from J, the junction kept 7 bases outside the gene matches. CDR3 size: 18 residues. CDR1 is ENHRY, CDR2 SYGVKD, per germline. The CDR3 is CAISDGSTSGRVTDTQYF. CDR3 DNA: TGTGCCATCAGTGACGGGTCGACTAGCGGGAGGGTCACAGATACGCAGTATTTT.

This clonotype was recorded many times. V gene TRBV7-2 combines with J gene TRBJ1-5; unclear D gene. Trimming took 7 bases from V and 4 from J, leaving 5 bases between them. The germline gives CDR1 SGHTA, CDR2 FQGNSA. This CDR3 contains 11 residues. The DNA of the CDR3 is TGTGCCAGCAATCATAATCAGCCCCAGCATTTT. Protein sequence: CASNHNQPQHF.

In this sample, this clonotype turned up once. CDR3 nucleotide sequence: TGCGCCGGCACCGTGAGGGGGTTCGGGACTGAAGCTTTCTTT. Its translation is CAGTVRGFGTEAFF. The J gene is TRBJ1-1, the V gene TRBV5-1; D possibly corresponds to TRBD1 (6 bases). Germline CDR1 reads SGHRS; CDR2 reads YFSETQ. V lost 10 bases to trimming and J lost 5 bases, with 21 bases between them. There are 14 residues in the CDR3.

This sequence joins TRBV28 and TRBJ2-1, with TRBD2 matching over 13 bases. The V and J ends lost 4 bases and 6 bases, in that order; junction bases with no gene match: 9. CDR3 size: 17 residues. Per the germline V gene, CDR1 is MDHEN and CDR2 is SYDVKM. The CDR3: CASSWGGLAGPSNEQFF. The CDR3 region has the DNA TGTGCCAGCAGTTGGGGGGGACTAGCGGGACCCAGCAATGAGCAGTTCTTC.